This TCR beta chain appears in the sequencing data of a study of human T cells and chemical hapten exposure (dated by TCRdb to the early 2020s). The study in broad terms: For sensitization, 2% DPC in acetone was applied to a 2 cm by 2 cm area of upper inner arm skin. The mostly female patient cohort included alopecia areata with under or over 50% scalp involvement, alopecia totalis and alopecia universalis. Throughout the approximately 25-week study period, patients were also given weekly therapeutic DPC doses on the scalp. Patch testing on the upper back used Finn chambers containing 0.01% DPC, with scoring done after 6 days according to International Contact Dermatitis Research Group standards. This study followed changes in the peripheral blood TCR repertoire in vivo during primary and secondary sensitization of alopecia patients to the hapten diphenylcyclopropenone (DPC). Libraries were combined into a pool for sequencing, and differences in TCR yield between samples came mainly from small differences in library volumes within the pool. Blood samples were taken from patients before sensitization (week 0) and at 2, 6 and about 24 weeks after DPC sensitization. Blood for TCR sequencing was provided by twenty-nine alopecia patients at one to four time points (pre-sensitization, 2, 6 and 24 weeks). The paper as a whole reports these results and caveats: Significantly more large CDR3 similarity clusters were formed by expanded TCRs than by pre-sensitization or healthy control sets, consistent with antigen-driven responses. DPC sensitization did not change how many TCRs were above 1 in 1000 frequency, and no evidence was found of alterations in global repertoire structure. Because every patient had alopecia, a presumed autoimmune disease, the patients' immune response might differ from that of healthy individuals. After repeated subsampling, changes were observed in the strength of the expansion versus patch-test correlation and in the threshold at which the correlation became significant. The number of PT1 expanded TCRs positively correlated with patch test score, significant at thresholds 8, 16 and 32 but not 4.

Libraries were constructed by RACE. Sequencing instrument: NextSeq 500. During library preparation, unique molecular identifiers were attached to individual cDNA molecules so that TCRs could be counted quantitatively and reproducibly. Each blood RNA sample was used to sequence both TCR alpha and TCR beta chains. The original methods were these. The median number of TCRs per sample was approximately 96,000, ranging from roughly 23,224 to 690,600. V, J and CDR3 annotation of the TCR reads was carried out using the Decombinator software suite. Every sample was subsampled to the same number of TCRs (28,000) for the PS versus PT1 abundance plots. Expanded TCRs were defined as absent before sensitization and observed at least eight times at the 2-week time point. The public reads were reanalyzed by TCRdb: fastp trimming at Q25, MiXCR alignment, in-frame beta chains only. Merged by CDR3 protein, the rows form single entries marked with the most common genes and DNA. In this record, the V and J calls reflect TCRdb's handling and not the investigators' own analysis. The sample includes under 200,000 distinct CDR3 sequences, with about a quarter observed a single time. The top ten constitute approximately 2.1% of the sample.

The CDR3 starts with the cysteine, ends with the phenylalanine, and has 16 residues. The DNA shown is the 48-base CDR3, in frame from base 1. V is shortened by 5 bases, J by 0 bases, and the region joining them spans 17 bases. The germline V gene (reference sequence) gives CDR1 as DFQATT and CDR2 as SNEGSKA. According to the study, the label for this sample's time point signals: patch test 3, about 24 weeks after DPC sensitization. The meaning of the sample's treatment or condition label: therapeutic diphenylcyclopropenone sensitization with weekly scalp DPC. Blood at each patch-test visit was drawn before the patch test was applied. Eligible patients were aged 18 to 70, diagnosed with alopecia, deemed suitable for DPC therapy, and excluded if pregnant. Total RNA was isolated from unfractionated whole blood collected in Tempus Blood RNA tubes. As regards this clonotype: Its antigen is not yet known. There are no base qualities to consult, and no much larger clone falls within one base.

The chain was built from TRBV20-1 and TRBJ2-1; the D gene may be TRBD1 or TRBD2, since each aligns over 5 bases. The sequencing used whole blood, collected in connection with sensitization to the hapten diphenylcyclopropenone (DPC). The TCR sequence derives from a woman between 18 and 30 years old with alopecia areata. Some clones in this sample may be carry-over from other donors' samples. The DNA reads as follows: TGCAGTGCTCCGGCCGGGACGGCAAGCTCCTACAATGAGCAGTTCTTC. This translates into CSAPAGTASSYNEQFF.